This note documents a single T cell receptor beta chain sequence. Per the germline V gene, CDR1 is MNHNS and CDR2 is SASEGT. Trimming removed 4 bases at V and 2 bases at J, with 11 bases between. This CDR3 region has 15 residues. The PCR had 60 Vbeta and 13 Jbeta primers. The table came from immunoSEQ multiplex PCR; TCRdb's copy has only in-frame clones and leaves some out. Among nearly 200,000 clones, 82% were seen once, and the ten largest hold 0.098%. The data were obtained in a study of cytomegalovirus exposure and HLA in healthy donors. The sequence was collected from a boy aged 2 to 9 in good health and CMV-seronegative. The specimen sequenced was PBMCs. The chain uses TRBV6-1 and TRBJ1-4; D might be TRBD1 (5 bases). CDR3 residues: CASSGIRATNEKLFF. The CDR3 DNA reads as TGTGCCAGCAGTGGAATCAGGGCGACTAATGAAAAACTGTTTTTT.